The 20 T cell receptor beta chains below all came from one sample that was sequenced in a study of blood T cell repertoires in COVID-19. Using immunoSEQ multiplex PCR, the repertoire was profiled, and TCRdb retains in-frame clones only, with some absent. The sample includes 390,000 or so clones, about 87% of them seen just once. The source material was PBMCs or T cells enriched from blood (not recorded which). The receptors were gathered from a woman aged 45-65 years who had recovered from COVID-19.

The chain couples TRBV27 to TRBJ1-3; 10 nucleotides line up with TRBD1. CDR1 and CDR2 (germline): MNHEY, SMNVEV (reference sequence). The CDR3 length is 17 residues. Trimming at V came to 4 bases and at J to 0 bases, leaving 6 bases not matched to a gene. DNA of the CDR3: TGTGCCAGCAGTTCGAGCCGGGACAGGGGCTCTGGAAACACCATATATTTT. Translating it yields CASSSSRDRGSGNTIYF.

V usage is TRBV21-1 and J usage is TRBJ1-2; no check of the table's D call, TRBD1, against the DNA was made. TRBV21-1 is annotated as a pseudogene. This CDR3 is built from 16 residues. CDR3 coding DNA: TGTGCCAGCGCCGCAAGGAAGGCAGGGGGCTGGTATGGCTACACCTTC. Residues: CASAARKAGGWYGYTF.

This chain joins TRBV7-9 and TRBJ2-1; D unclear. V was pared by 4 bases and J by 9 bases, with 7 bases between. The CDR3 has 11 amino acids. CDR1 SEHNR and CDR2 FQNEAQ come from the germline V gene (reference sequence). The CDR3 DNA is TGTGCCAGCAGCTCGTCGGTTGAGCAGTTCTTC. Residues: CASSSSVEQFF.

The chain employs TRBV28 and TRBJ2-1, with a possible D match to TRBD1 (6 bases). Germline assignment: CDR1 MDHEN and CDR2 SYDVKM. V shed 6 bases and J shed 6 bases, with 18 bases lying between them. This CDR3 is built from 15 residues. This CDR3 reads CASSSLNRVANEQFF. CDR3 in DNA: TGTGCCAGCAGCAGCCTAAACAGGGTAGCCAATGAGCAGTTCTTC.

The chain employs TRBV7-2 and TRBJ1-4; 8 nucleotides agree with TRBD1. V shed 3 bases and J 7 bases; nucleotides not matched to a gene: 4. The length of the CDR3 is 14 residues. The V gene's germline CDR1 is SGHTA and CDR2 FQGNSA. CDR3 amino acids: CASSFRQGSEKLFF. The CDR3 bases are TGTGCCAGCAGCTTCCGACAGGGGAGTGAAAAACTGTTTTTT. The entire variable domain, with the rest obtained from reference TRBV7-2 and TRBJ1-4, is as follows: GAGVSQSPSNKVTEKGKDVELRCDPISGHTALYWYRQSLGQGLEFLIYFQGNSAPDKSGLPSDRFSAERTGGSVSTLTIQRTQQEDSAVYLCASSFRQGSEKLFFGSGTQLSVL.

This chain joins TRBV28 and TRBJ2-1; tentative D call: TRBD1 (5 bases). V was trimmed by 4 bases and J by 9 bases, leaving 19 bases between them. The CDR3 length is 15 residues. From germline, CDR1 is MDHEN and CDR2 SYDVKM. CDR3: CASSSPSWGRAEQFF. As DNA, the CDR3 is TGTGCCAGCAGTTCCCCCAGTTGGGGCCGGGCTGAGCAGTTCTTC.

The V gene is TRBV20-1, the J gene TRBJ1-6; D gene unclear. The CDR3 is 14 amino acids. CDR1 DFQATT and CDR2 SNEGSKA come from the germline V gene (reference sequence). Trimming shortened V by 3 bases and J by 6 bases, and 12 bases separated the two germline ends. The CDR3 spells CSASKGEGNSPLHF. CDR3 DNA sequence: TGCAGTGCTAGTAAGGGAGAGGGTAATTCACCCCTCCACTTT.

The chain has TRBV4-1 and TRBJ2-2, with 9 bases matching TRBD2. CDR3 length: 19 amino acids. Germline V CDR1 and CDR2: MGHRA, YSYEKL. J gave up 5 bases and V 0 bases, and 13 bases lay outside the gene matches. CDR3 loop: CASSQERDSGGPRTGELFF. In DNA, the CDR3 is TGCGCCAGCAGCCAAGAAAGGGATAGCGGGGGCCCTCGTACCGGGGAGCTGTTTTTT.

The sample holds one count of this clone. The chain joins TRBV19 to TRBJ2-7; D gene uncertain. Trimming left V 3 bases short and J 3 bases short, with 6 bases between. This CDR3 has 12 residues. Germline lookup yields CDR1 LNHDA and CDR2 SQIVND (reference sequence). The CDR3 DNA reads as TGTGCCAGTAGTATTTCCGGCTACGAGCAGTACTTC. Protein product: CASSISGYEQYF.

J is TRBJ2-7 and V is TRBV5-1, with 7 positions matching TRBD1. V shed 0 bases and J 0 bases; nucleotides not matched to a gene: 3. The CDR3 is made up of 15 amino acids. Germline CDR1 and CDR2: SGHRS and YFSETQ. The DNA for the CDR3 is TGCGCCAGCAGCTTGGTAACAGGGGCCTCCTACGAGCAGTACTTC. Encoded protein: CASSLVTGASYEQYF.

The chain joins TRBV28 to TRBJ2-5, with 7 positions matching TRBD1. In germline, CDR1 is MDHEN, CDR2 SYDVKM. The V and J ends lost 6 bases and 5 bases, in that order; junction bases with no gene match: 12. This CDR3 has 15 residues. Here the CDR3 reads CASSRGQELRETQYF. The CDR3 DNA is TGTGCCAGCAGCCGAGGACAGGAGCTGCGGGAGACCCAGTACTTC.

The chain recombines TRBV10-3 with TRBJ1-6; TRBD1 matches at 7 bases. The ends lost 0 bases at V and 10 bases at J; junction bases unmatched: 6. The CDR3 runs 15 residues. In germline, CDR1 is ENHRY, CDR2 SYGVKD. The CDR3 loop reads CAISESTTGLSPLHF. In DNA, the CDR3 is TGTGCCATCAGTGAGTCGACGACAGGGCTCTCACCCCTCCACTTT.

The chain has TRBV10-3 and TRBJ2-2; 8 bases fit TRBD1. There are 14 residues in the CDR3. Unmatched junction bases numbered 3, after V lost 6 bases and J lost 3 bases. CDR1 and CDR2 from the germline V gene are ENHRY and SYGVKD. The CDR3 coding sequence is TGTGCCATCAGGGACAGGGTAGACACCGGGGAGCTGTTTTTT. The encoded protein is CAIRDRVDTGELFF.

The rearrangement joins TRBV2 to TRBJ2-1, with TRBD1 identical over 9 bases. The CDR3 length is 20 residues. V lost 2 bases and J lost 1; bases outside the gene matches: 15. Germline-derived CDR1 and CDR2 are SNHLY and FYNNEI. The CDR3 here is CASSEPGGQGSTESYNEQFF. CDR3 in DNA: TGTGCCAGCAGTGAACCTGGAGGACAGGGGTCTACCGAATCCTACAATGAGCAGTTCTTC.

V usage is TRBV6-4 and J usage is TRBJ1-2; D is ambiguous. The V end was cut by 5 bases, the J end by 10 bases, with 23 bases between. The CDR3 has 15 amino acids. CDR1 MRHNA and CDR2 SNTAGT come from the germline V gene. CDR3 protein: CASSPSGSASVSYTF. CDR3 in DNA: TGTGCCAGCAGTCCCTCCGGAAGCGCGAGCGTGTCCTACACCTTC.

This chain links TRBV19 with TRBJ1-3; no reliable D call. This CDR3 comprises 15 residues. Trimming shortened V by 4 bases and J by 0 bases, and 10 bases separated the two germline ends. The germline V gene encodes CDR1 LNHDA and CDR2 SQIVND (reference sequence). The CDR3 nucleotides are TGTGCCAGTAGTACCCCGGAGATCTCTGGAAACACCATATATTTT. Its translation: CASSTPEISGNTIYF.

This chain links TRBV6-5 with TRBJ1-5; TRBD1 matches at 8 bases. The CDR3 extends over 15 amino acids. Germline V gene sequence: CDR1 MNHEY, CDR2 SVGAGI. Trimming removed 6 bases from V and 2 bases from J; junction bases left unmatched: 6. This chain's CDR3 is CASRTGASGNQPQHF. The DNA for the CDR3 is TGTGCCAGCAGGACAGGGGCTAGCGGCAATCAGCCCCAGCATTTT.

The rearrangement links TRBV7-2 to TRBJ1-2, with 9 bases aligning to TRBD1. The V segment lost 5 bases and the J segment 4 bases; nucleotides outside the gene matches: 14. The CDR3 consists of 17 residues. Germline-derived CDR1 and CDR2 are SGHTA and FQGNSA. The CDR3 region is CASSPFRTGDRSYGYTF. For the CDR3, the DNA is TGTGCCAGCAGCCCCTTTCGGACAGGGGACCGATCCTATGGCTACACCTTC.

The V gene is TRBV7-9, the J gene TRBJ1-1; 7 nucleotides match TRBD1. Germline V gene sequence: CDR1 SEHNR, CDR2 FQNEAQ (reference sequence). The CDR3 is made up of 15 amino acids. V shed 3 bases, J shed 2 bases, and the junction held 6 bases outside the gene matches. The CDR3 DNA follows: TGTGCCAGCAGCTTCAGGACAGGTTCAAACACTGAAGCTTTCTTT. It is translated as CASSFRTGSNTEAFF.

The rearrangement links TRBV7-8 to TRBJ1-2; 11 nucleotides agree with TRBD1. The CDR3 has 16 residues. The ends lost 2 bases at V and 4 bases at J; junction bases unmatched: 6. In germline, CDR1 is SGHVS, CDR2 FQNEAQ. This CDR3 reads CASSLPGQGGSYGYTF. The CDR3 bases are TGTGCCAGCAGCTTACCGGGACAGGGGGGAAGCTATGGCTACACCTTC.